The rows below give T cell receptor beta chains drawn from one sample of a study of CD8+ T cells in alopecia areata. The repertoire was sequenced with immunoSEQ multiplex PCR; TCRdb's copy has only in-frame clones and lacks some. The data show about 140,000 clones, with roughly 64% seen just once and 5% to 7% held by the top ten. The starting material was CD4+ T cells sorted from blood, obtained at week 0. Source of these receptors: a human donor with alopecia areata. Both conserved end residues are trimmed from each CDR3.

TRBV2,TRBJ1-6,ASNPLRNSPLH
TRBV7-8,TRBJ2-5,ASSLAGSSQETQY
TRBV10-3,TRBJ2-3,AISETSGFTDTQY
TRBV7-3,TRBJ1-5,ASSCSWRGFNQPQH
TRBV29-1,TRBJ2-1,SSTTGGRLLKKYNEQF
TRBV29-1,TRBJ2-5,SVRTGAGQETQY
TRBV30,TRBJ1-4,AWSASTGLGNEKLF
TRBV6-6,TRBJ1-5,ASRVNGRENQPQH
TRBV2,TRBJ2-7,ASSVGQSYEQY
TRBV5-6,TRBJ1-2,ASSSAGALGYT
TRBV29-1,TRBJ1-2,SVEGQADGYT
TRBV11-3,TRBJ2-1,ASSLSGTSGNNEQF
TRBV7-9,TRBJ2-7,ASSLGQKGSEQY
TRBV4-3,TRBJ2-1,ASSSLAAARNEQF
TRBV29-1,TRBJ1-2,SVGWQTGGYT
TRBV27,TRBJ2-3,ASTQNRGLDTQY
TRBV9,TRBJ1-6,ASSVSSSGNLH
TRBV29-1,TRBJ2-5,SGYGGGARETQY
TRBV9,TRBJ1-2,ASSVEGDYGYT
TRBV10-3,TRBJ2-3,AISPQGGSTDTQY
TRBV5-6,TRBJ1-5,ASSPRNSNQPQH
TRBV5-1,TRBJ2-5,ASSYSEETQY
TRBV30,TRBJ1-1,AWSNMGTGKTF
TRBV10-3,TRBJ1-5,AISESSQINQPQH
TRBV4-3,TRBJ2-1,ASSPGGTLGYNEQF
TRBV7-2,TRBJ2-5,ASSSDRGETQY
TRBV7-9,TRBJ2-7,ASSLVAGNSYEQY
TRBV4-1,TRBJ2-7,ASSQESLGQGGDEQY
TRBV6-5,TRBJ1-2,ASSYSSGGGYGYT
TRBV30,TRBJ2-3,ASAGQRTQY
TRBV30,TRBJ2-1,AWSMGDRGLDEQF
TRBV30,TRBJ2-2,AWREGWAGELF
TRBV20-1,TRBJ2-5,SASSQETQY
TRBV1,TRBJ2-7,TSSQDLEGKTYEQY
TRBV29-1,TRBJ1-2,SVAGGDGYT
TRBV15,TRBJ2-1,ATSRDRGQGYNEQF
TRBV18,TRBJ1-5,ASSPPHGGLGEPQH
TRBV4-2,TRBJ1-2,ASSHMDRGAEGYT
TRBV7-2,TRBJ1-2,ASSPRGEGGYT
TRBV27,TRBJ1-2,ASSPRTGGAIGHGYT
TRBV7-9,TRBJ2-7,ASSSWASGVGGSYEQY
TRBV30,TRBJ2-1,AWSVSTGGAGTRF
TRBV5-6,TRBJ1-2,ASSLRDRDYGYT
TRBV30,TRBJ1-1,AWRAQGKNTEAF
TRBV11-2,TRBJ2-7,ASSLGGTVTLAYEQY
TRBV5-1,TRBJ2-2,ASSSEGGLF